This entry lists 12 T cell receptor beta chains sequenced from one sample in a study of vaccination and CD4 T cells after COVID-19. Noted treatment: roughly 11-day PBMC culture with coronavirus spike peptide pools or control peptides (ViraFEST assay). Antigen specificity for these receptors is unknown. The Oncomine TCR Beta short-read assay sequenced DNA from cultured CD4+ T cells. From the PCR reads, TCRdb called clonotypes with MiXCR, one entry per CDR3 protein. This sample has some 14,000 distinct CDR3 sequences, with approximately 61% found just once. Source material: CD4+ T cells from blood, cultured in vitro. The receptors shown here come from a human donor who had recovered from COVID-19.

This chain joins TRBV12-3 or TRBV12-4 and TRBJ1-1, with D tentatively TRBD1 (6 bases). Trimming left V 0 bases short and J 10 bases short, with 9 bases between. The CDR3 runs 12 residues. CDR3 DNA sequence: TGTGCCAGCAGTTTAGCCTTACAGGGAGCTTTCTTT. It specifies CASSLALQGAFF.

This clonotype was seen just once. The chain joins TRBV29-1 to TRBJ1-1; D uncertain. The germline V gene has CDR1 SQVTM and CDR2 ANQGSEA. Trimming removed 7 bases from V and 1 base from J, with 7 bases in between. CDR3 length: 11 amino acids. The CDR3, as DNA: TGCAGCGCGGGAACGAACACTGAAGCTTTCTTT. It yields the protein CSAGTNTEAFF.

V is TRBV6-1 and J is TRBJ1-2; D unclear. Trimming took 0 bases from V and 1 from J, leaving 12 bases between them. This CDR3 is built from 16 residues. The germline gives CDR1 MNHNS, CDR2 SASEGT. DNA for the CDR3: TGTGCCAGCAGTGAAGCAGCCTCAACAGTTAACTATGGCTACACCTTC. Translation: CASSEAASTVNYGYTF.

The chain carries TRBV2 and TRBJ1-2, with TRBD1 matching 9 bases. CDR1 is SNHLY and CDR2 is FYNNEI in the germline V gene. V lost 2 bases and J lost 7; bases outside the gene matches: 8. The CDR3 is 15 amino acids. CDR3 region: CASSERGQGIGGYTF. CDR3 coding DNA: TGTGCCAGCAGTGAAAGGGGACAGGGTATCGGTGGCTACACCTTC.

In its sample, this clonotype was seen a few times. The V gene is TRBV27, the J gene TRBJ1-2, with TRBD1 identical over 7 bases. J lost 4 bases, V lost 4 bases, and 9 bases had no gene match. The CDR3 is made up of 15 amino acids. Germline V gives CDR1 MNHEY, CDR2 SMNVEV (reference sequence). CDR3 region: CASSSRDSSLYGYTF. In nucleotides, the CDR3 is TGTGCCAGCAGTTCCCGGGACAGCTCTCTCTATGGCTACACCTTC.

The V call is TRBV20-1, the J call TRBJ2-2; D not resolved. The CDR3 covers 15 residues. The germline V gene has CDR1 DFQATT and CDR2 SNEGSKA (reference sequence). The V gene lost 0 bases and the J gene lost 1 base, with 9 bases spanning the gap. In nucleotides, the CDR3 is TGCAGTGCTAGAGATATTGGACGGAACACCGGGGAGCTGTTTTTT. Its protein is CSARDIGRNTGELFF.

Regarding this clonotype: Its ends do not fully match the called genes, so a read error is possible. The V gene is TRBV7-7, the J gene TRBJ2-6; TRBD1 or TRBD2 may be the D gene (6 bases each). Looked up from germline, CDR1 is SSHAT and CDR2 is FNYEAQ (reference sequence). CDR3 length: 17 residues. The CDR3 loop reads CASSPAPGAGGANVLTF. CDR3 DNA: TGTGCTAGCAGCCCCGCCCCGGGGGCGGGTGGGGCCAACGTCCTGACTTTC.

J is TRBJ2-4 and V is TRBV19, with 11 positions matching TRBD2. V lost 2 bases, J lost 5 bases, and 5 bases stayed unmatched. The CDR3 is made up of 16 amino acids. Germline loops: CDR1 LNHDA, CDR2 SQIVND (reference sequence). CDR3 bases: TGTGCCAGTAGTATAACTAGCGGGAGTCTGGAAAACATTCAGTACTTC. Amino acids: CASSITSGSLENIQYF. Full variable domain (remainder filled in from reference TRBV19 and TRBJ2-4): DGGITQSPKYLFRKEGQNVTLSCEQNLNHDAMYWYRQDPGQGLRLIYYSQIVNDFQKGDIAEGYSVSREKKESFPLTVTSAQKNPTAFYLCASSITSGSLENIQYFGAGTRLSVL.

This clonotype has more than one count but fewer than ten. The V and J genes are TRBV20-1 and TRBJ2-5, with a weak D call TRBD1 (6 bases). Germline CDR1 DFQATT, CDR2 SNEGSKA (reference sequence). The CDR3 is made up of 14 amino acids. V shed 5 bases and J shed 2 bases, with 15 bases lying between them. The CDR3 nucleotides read TGCAGTGCTGAACTCGGGACAACACAAGAGACCCAGTACTTC. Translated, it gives CSAELGTTQETQYF.

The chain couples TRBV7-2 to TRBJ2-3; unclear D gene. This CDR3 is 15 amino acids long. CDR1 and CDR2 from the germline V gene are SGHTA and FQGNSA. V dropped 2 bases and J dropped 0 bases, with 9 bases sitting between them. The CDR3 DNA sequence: TGTGCCAGCAGCTTAAACTCGCCTAGCACAGATACGCAGTATTTT. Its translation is CASSLNSPSTDTQYF.

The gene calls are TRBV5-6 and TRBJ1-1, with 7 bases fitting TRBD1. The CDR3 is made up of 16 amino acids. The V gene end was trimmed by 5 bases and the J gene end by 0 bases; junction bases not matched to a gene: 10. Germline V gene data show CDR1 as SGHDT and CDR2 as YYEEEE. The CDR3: CASRVGRGLVNTEAFF. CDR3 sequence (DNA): TGTGCCAGCAGGGTCGGGAGGGGGCTGGTGAACACTGAAGCTTTCTTT.

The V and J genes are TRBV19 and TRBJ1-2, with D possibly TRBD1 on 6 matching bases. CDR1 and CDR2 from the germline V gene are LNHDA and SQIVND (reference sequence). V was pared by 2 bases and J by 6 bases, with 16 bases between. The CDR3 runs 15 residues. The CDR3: CASSIWAGEWDGYTF. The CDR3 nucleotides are TGTGCCAGTAGTATATGGGCAGGGGAGTGGGATGGCTACACCTTC. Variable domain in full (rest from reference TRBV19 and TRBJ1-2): DGGITQSPKYLFRKEGQNVTLSCEQNLNHDAMYWYRQDPGQGLRLIYYSQIVNDFQKGDIAEGYSVSREKKESFPLTVTSAQKNPTAFYLCASSIWAGEWDGYTFGSGTRLTVV.